This T cell receptor beta chain was sequenced during a study of T cell changes during pregnancy in multiple sclerosis. Method: immunoSEQ multiplex PCR; TCRdb's copy keeps in-frame clones and lacks some. The sample shows 67,000 or so clones, approximately 92% of them seen only once. V lost 5 bases, J lost 1 base, and 17 bases lay in between. Germline CDR1 and CDR2: SGHNT and YENEEA. CDR3 size: 16 residues. V gene TRBV11-3 combines with J gene TRBJ2-5; D is possibly TRBD1 (5 bases). The TCR originated in a female donor in good health, enrolled as a control in a pregnancy study. The input for sequencing was CD8+ T cells from peripheral blood mononuclear cells, taken in the third trimester of pregnancy. The CDR3 DNA is TGTGCCAGCAGCCAGGGATATATAGGTGCCCAAGAGACCCAGTACTTC. This translates into CASSQGYIGAQETQYF.